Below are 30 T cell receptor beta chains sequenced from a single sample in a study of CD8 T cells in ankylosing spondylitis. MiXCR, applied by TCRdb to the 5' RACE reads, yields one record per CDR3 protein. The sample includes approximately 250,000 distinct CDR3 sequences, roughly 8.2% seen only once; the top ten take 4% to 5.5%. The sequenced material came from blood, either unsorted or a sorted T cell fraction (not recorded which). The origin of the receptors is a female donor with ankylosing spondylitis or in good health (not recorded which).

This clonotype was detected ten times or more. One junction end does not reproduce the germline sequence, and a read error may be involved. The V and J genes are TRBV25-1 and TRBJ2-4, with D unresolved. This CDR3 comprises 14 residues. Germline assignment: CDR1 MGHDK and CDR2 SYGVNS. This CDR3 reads CASSELSRAATLHF. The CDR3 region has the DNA TGTGCCAGCAGTGAATTATCCCGGGCAGCCACCCTACACTTC.

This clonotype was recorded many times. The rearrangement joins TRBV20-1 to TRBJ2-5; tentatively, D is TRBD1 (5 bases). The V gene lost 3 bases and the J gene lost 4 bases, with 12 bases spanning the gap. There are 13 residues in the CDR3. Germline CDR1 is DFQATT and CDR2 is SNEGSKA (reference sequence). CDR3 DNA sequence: TGCAGTGCTAGGGAGACAGTCACAGAGACCCAGTACTTC. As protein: CSARETVTETQYF.

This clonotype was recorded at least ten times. The CDR3 spells CASSGPGWNSYNEQFF. In DNA, the CDR3 is TGTGCCAGCAGCGGCCCCGGGTGGAACTCCTACAATGAGCAGTTCTTC. This chain connects TRBV7-9 to TRBJ2-1; D unresolved. Trimming cost V 5 bases and J 0 bases, with 14 bases left between them. The germline gives CDR1 SEHNR, CDR2 FQNEAQ (reference sequence). The CDR3 has 16 amino acids. Drawing the rest from reference TRBV7-9 and TRBJ2-1, the complete variable domain is DTGVSQNPRHKITKRGQNVTFRCDPISEHNRLYWYRQTLGQGPEFLTYFQNEAQLEKSRLLSDRFSAERPKGSFSTLEIQRTEQGDSAMYLCASSGPGWNSYNEQFFGPGTRLTVL.

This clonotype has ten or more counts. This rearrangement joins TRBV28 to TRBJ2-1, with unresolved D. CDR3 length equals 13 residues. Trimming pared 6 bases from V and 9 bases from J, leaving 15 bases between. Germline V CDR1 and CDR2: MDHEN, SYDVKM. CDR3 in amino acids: CASRRDVGGEQFF. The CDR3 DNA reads TGTGCCAGCAGACGAGACGTGGGCGGTGAGCAGTTCTTC.

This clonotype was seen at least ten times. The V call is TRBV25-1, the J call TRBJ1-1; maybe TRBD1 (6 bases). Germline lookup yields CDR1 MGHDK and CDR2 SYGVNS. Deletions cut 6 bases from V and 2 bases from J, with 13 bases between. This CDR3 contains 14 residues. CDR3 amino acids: CASRPRTVNTEAFF. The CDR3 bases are TGTGCCAGCAGACCTAGGACAGTAAACACTGAAGCTTTCTTT. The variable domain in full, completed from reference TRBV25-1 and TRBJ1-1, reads EADIYQTPRYLVIGTGKKITLECSQTMGHDKMYWYQQDPGMELHLIHYSYGVNSTEKGDLSSESTVSRIRTEHFPLTLESARPSHTSQYLCASRPRTVNTEAFFGQGTRLTVV.

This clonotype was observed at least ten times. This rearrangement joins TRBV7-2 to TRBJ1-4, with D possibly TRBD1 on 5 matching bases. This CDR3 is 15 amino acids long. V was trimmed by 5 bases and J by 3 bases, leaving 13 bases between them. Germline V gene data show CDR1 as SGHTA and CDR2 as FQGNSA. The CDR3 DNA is TGTGCCAGCAGCCGACAGCCAACCCCTAATGAAAAACTGTTTTTT. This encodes CASSRQPTPNEKLFF.

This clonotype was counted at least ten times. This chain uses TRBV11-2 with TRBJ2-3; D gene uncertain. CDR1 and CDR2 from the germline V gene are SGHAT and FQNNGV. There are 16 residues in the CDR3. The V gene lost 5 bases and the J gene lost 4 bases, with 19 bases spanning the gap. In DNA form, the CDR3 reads TGTGCCAGCAGCCCTACCCGTTTCTTGACGGCAGATACGCAGTATTTT. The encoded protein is CASSPTRFLTADTQYF.

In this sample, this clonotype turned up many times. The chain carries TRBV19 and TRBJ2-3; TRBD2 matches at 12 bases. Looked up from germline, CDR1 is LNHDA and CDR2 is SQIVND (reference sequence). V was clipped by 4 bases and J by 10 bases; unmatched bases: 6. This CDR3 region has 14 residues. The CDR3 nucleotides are TGTGCCAGTAGTAGCGGACTAGCGGGATCATCGCAGTATTTT. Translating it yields CASSSGLAGSSQYF.

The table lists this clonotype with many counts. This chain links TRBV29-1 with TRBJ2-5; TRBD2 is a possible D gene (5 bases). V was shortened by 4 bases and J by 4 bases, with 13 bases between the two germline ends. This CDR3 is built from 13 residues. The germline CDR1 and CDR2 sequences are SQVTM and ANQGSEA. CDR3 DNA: TGCAGCGTTGGAGGCCGAAGCGGAGAGACCCAGTACTTC. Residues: CSVGGRSGETQYF.

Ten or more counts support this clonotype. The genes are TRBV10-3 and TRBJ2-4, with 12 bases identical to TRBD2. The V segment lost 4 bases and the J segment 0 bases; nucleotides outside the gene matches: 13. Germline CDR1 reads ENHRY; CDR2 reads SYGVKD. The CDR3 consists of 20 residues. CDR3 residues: CAISGTGTSGRMGAKNIQYF. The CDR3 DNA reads TGTGCCATCAGTGGGACCGGGACTAGCGGGCGTATGGGAGCCAAAAACATTCAGTACTTC.

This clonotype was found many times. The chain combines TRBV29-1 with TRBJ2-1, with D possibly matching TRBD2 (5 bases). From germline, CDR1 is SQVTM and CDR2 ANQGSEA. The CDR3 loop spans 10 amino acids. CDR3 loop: CSGKEVEQFF. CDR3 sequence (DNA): TGCAGTGGGAAGGAGGTTGAGCAGTTCTTC.

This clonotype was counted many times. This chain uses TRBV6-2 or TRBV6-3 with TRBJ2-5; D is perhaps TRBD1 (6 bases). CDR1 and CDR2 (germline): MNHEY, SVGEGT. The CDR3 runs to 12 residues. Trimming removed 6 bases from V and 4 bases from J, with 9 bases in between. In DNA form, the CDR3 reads TGTGCCAGCAGGACAGGAGCAGAGACCCAGTACTTC. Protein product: CASRTGAETQYF.

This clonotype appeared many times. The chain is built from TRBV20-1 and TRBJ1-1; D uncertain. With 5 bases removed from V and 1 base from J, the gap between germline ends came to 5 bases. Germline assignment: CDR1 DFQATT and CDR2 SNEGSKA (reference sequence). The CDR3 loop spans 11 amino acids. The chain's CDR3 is CSAYTNTEAFF. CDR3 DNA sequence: TGCAGTGCTTACACGAACACTGAAGCTTTCTTT.

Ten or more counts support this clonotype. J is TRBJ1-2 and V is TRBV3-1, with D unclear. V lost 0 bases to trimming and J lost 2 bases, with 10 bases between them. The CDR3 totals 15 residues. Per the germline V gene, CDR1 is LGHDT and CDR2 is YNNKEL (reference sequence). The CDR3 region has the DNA TGTGCCAGCAGCCAAGACCCTACAGAGAACTATGGCTACACCTTC. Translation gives CASSQDPTENYGYTF.

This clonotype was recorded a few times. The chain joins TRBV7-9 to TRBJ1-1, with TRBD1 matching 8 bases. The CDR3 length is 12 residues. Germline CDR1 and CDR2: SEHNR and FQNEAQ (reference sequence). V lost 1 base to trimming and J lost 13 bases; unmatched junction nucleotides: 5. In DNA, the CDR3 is TGTGCCAGCAGCTTAGGGGGACAGGTTGTTTTCTTT. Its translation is CASSLGGQVVFF.

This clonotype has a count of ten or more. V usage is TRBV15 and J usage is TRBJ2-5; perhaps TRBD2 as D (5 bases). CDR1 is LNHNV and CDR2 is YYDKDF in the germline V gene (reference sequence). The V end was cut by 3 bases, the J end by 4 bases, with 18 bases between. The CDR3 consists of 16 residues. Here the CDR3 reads CATSRWGAENLETQYF. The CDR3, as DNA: TGTGCCACCAGCAGGTGGGGAGCCGAGAATCTAGAGACCCAGTACTTC. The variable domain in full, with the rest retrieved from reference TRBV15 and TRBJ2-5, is DAMVIQNPRYQVTQFGKPVTLSCSQTLNHNVMYWYQQKSSQAPKLLFHYYDKDFNNEADTPDNFQSRRPNTSFCFLDIRSPGLGDTAMYLCATSRWGAENLETQYFGPGTRLLVL.

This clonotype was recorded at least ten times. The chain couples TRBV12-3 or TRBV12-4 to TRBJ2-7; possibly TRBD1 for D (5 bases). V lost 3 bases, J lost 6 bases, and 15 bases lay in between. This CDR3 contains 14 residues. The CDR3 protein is CASSFLQGIGEQYF. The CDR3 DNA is TGTGCCAGCAGTTTTCTCCAGGGCATAGGCGAGCAGTACTTC.

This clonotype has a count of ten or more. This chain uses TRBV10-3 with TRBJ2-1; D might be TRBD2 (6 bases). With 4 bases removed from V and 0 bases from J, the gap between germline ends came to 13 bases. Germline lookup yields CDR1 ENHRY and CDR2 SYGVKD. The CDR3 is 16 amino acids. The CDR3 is CAISGSAGVSYNEQFF. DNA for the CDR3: TGTGCCATCAGTGGGTCAGCGGGTGTCTCCTACAATGAGCAGTTCTTC.

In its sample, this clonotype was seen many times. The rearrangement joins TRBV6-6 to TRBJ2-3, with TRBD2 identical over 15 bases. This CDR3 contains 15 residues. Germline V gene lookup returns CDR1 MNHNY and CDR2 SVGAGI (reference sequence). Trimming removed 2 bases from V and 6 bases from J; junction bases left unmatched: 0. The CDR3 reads CASSYGTSGRDTQYF. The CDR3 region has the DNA TGTGCCAGCAGTTACGGGACTAGCGGGAGGGATACGCAGTATTTT.

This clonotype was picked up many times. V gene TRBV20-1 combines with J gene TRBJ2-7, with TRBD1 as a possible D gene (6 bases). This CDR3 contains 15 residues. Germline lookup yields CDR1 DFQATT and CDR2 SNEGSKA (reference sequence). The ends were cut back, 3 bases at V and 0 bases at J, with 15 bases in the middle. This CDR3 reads CSARSFDRSSYEQYF. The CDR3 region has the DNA TGCAGTGCTAGGAGTTTCGACAGGAGCTCCTACGAGCAGTACTTC.

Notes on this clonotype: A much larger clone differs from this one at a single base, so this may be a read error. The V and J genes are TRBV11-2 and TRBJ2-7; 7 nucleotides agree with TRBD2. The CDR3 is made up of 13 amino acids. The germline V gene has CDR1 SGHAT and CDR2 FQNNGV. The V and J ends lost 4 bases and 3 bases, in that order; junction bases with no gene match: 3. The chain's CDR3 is CASSSRDYYEQYF. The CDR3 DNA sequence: TGTGCCAGCAGCTCGCGGGACTACTACGAGCAGTACTTC.

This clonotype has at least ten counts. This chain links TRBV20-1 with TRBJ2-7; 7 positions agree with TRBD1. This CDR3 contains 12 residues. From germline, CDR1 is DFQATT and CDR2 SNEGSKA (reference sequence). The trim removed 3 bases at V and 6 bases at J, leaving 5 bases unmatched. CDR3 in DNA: TGCAGTGCTAGTAGGAACAGGGGCGAGCAGTACTTC. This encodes CSASRNRGEQYF.

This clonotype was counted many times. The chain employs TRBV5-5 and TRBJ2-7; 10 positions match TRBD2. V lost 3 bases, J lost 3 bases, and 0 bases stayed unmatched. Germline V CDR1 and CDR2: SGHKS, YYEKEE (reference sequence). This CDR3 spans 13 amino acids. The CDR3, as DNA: TGTGCCAGCAGCTCTAGCGGGAGCTACGAGCAGTACTTC. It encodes CASSSSGSYEQYF.

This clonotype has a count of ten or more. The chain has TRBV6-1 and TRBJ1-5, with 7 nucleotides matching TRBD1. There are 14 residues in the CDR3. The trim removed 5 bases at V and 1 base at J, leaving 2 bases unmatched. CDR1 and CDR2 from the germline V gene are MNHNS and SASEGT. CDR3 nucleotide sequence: TGTGCCAGCAGTCGGGGACAGAGCAATCAGCCCCAGCATTTT. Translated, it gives CASSRGQSNQPQHF.

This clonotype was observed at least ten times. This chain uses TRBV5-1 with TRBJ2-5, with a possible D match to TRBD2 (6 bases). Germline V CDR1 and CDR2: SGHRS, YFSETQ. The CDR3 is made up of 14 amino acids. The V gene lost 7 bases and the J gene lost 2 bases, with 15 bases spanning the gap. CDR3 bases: TGCGCCAGCGGACGGGACTCTGGGCAAGAGACCCAGTACTTC. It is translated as CASGRDSGQETQYF.

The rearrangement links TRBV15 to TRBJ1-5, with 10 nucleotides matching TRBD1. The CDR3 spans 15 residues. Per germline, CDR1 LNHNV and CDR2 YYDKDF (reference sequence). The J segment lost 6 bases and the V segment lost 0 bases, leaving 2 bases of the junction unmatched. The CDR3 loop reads CATSRDRTGGQPQHF. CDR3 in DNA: TGTGCCACCAGCAGAGATAGGACAGGGGGTCAGCCCCAGCATTTT.

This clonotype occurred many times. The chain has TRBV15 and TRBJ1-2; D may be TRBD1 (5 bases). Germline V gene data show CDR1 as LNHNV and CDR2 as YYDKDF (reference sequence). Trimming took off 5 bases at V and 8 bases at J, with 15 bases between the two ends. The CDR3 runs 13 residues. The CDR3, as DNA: TGTGCCACCAGCTTCGGGGCAAGGGAGGGCTACACCTTC. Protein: CATSFGAREGYTF. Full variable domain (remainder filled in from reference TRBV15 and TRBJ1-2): DAMVIQNPRYQVTQFGKPVTLSCSQTLNHNVMYWYQQKSSQAPKLLFHYYDKDFNNEADTPDNFQSRRPNTSFCFLDIRSPGLGDTAMYLCATSFGAREGYTFGSGTRLTVV.

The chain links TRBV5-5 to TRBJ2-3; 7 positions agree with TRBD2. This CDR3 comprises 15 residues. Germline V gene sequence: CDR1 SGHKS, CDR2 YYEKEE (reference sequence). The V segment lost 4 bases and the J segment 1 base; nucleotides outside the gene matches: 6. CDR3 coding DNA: TGTGCCAGCAGCGATCAGGCGGGGGGCACAGATACGCAGTATTTT. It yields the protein CASSDQAGGTDTQYF.

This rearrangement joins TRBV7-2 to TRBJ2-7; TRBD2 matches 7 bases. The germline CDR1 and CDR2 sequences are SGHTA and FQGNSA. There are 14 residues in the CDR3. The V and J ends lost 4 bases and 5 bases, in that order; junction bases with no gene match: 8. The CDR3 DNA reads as TGTGCCAGCAGCTATCGGACTAGTTCCCACGAGCAGTACTTC. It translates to CASSYRTSSHEQYF.

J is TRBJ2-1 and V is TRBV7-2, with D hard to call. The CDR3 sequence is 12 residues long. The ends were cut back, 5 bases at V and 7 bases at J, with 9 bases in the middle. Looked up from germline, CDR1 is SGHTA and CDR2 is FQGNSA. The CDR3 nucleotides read TGTGCCAGCAGCCAAACAAGGAATGAGCAGTTCTTC. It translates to CASSQTRNEQFF.